This TCR beta chain was identified in a study of T-cell reconstitution after alpha-beta-depleted transplantation in children. Construction of the TCRbeta library involved unique molecular identifiers. TCRdb passed the PCR reads through MiXCR, listing each CDR3 protein once. The data contain a few hundred thousand distinct CDR3 sequences, approximately 13% of them singletons. As to this clonotype: The antigen remains undetermined.

Germline CDR1 is SEHNR and CDR2 is FQNEAQ (reference sequence). This CDR3 comprises 14 residues. The V gene lost 3 bases and the J gene lost 8 bases, with 14 bases spanning the gap. Study-wide points: Where some patients showed high TCRbeta diversity at day 60, it came from recipient T cells and thymic progenitors that had survived. T-cell numbers and diversity one year post-transplant derived largely from freshly generated T cells.

The receptor was derived from a male patient younger than 18 who had a stem cell transplant for acute myeloid leukemia, so the T cells may come from the graft donor. V and J are TRBV7-9 and TRBJ2-1; possible D gene TRBD2, 7 bases. The sequences come from PBMCs, mostly from graft donor cells, collected 360 days after TCRalphabeta/CD19-depleted stem cell transplant. In nucleotides, the CDR3 is TGTGCCAGCAGCTTGGGAACAGGGAGGGATGAGCAGTTCTTC. As protein: CASSLGTGRDEQFF.